The rows below give T cell receptor beta chains drawn from one sample of a study of graft-versus-host responses after intestinal transplantation. For these TCRs, the target antigens are not known. Assay: immunoSEQ multiplex PCR; the TCRdb copy retains only in-frame clones and omits some. The sample records nearly 110,000 clones, roughly 90% being singletons. Here the sequenced sample was unstimulated CD4+ T cells sorted from spleen or lymph node cells, taken before transplant. The receptors stem from a human donor who was the organ donor for an intestinal transplant. Each CDR3 is given with its conserved first and last residue. The order of the fields is clone size, J gene, V gene, D gene, CDR3 DNA, CDR3 protein. D genes are given only for firm matches. Not every row has a clone size; where given, it reads once, few, many or a size class.

>-|TRBJ2-5|TRBV5-1|-
TGCGCCAGCAGCTTGGACTCGGACCACGCCGGGACCCAGTACTTC
CASSLDSDHAGTQYF
>-|TRBJ2-7|TRBV7-9|-
TGTGCCAGCAGCTTTGGCCTGACAGGTAGCTACGAGCAGTACTTC
CASSFGLTGSYEQYF
>-|TRBJ1-4|TRBV5-1|-
TGCGCCAGCAGCTTACCGGGGATTAATGAAAAACTGTTTTTT
CASSLPGINEKLFF
>-|TRBJ2-1|TRBV6-5|TRBD1
TGTGCCAGCAGTAGGGACAGGGGATACAATGAGCAGTTCTTC
CASSRDRGYNEQFF
>-|TRBJ2-3|TRBV25-1|TRBD2
TGTGCCAGTACGGGGGGGCTTAGCACAGATACGCAGTATTTT
CASTGGLSTDTQYF
>-|TRBJ2-1|TRBV2|TRBD1
TGTGCCAGCACAGACAGGGTGCGAAATGAGCAGTTCTTC
CASTDRVRNEQFF
>once|TRBJ1-2|TRBV5-4|-
TGTGCCAGCAGCTCTTCCGCATCCTACTATGGCTACACCTTC
CASSSSASYYGYTF
>-|TRBJ2-2|TRBV4-1|-
TGCGCCAGCAGCCATACCGGGCCCCCCGGGGGGGAGCTGTTTTTT
CASSHTGPPGGELFF
>few|TRBJ1-4|TRBV30|TRBD1
TGTGCCTGGAGTGTACAGGGGGCGAATGAAAAACTGTTTTTT
CAWSVQGANEKLFF
>-|TRBJ2-1|TRBV6-1|-
TGTGCCAGCAGCGAAAAACGAAGCGGGACACTCTACAATGAGCAGTTCTTC
CASSEKRSGTLYNEQFF
>few|TRBJ1-1|TRBV5-1|-
TGCGCCAGCAGCTTTGACAGGAACACTGAAGCTTTCTTT
CASSFDRNTEAFF
>few|TRBJ2-7|TRBV5-6|TRBD2
TGTGCCAGCAGCTTGGGGACTAGCGGTTCCTACGAGCAGTACTTC
CASSLGTSGSYEQYF
>-|TRBJ2-7|TRBV30|TRBD1
TGTGCCTGGAGCAATACACAGGGGGCATCCTACGAGCAGTACTTC
CAWSNTQGASYEQYF
>few|TRBJ2-1|TRBV21-1|-
TGTGCCAGCAGCCCGCCGGGACTAGCGGGAGTAAGTGAGCAGTTCTTC
CASSPPGLAGVSEQFF
>-|TRBJ2-7|TRBV7-2|-
TGTGCCAGCAGCTTAAGCTACGAGCAGTACTTC
CASSLSYEQYF
>-|TRBJ2-2|TRBV7-2|-
TGTGCCAGCAGCTTGGGGGGCGCTAAAGCCGGGGAGCTGTTTTTT
CASSLGGAKAGELFF
>-|TRBJ2-3|TRBV11-3|TRBD1
TGTGCCAGCAGCTTAGGCAGACAGGGAGCAGATACGCAGTATTTT
CASSLGRQGADTQYF
>-|TRBJ1-5|TRBV19|-
TGTGCCAGTAGTCCTAGGTCTAGCAATCAGCCCCAGCATTTT
CASSPRSSNQPQHF
>-|TRBJ1-3|TRBV9|TRBD1
TGTGCCAGCAGCGTACACCAGGGGGGGGGAAACACCATATATTTT
CASSVHQGGGNTIYF
>-|TRBJ1-3|TRBV9|-
TGTGCCAGCAGCGTAGAGGCCGGGGGGCACCGAGGAAACACCATATATTTT
CASSVEAGGHRGNTIYF
>-|TRBJ1-1|TRBV5-1|-
TGCGCCAGCAGCTTGGGTGGAGTGGGGGTGAACACTGAAGCTTTCTTT
CASSLGGVGVNTEAFF
>-|TRBJ1-5|TRBV6-5|-
TGTGCCAGCGAGAATGACAGATCCCCGGGATCGCCCCAGCATTTT
CASENDRSPGSPQHF
>-|TRBJ1-2|TRBV2|-
TGTGCCAGCAAAGTCCCTAACTATGGCTACACCTTC
CASKVPNYGYTF
>-|TRBJ1-1|TRBV2|-
TGTGCCAGCAGGGCTATGAACACTGAAGCTTTCTTT
CASRAMNTEAFF
>-|TRBJ1-2|TRBV27|-
TGTGCCAGCAGTTTACCGGGAGGCTATGGCTACACCTTC
CASSLPGGYGYTF
>-|TRBJ1-5|TRBV18|TRBD1
TGTGCCAGCTCACCATGGGACAGCTTCAATCAGCCCCAGCATTTT
CASSPWDSFNQPQHF
>-|TRBJ2-3|TRBV7-3|TRBD2
TGTGCCAGCAGATCCGGGACTAGCGGGACCACAGATACGCAGTATTTT
CASRSGTSGTTDTQYF
>-|TRBJ2-7|TRBV5-1|-
TGCGCCAGCAGCCCCCAGGGCCGCCGCGAGCAGTACTTC
CASSPQGRREQYF
>-|TRBJ1-1|TRBV19|TRBD1
TGTGCCAGTAGTCCAAGACAGGGACGGAACACTGAAGCTTTCTTT
CASSPRQGRNTEAFF
>-|TRBJ2-1|TRBV2|-
TGTGCCAGCACCCCAGGGGCGGCAGCCGAGCAGTTCTTC
CASTPGAAAEQFF
>-|TRBJ2-7|TRBV6-5|-
TGTGCCAGCAGTGACCCGTGGGAGCAGTACTTC
CASSDPWEQYF
>-|TRBJ2-4|TRBV19|-
TGTGCCAGTAGTACCCCCCGGGAACCTGAAGCCAAAAACATTCAGTACTTC
CASSTPREPEAKNIQYF
>-|TRBJ2-3|TRBV7-6|TRBD2
TGTGCCAGCAGCTTAGGAATAGGACTAGCGGGGGGGCGAAACACAGATACGCAGTATTTT
CASSLGIGLAGGRNTDTQYF
>few|TRBJ1-1|TRBV27|TRBD1
TGTGCCAGTTTTTCCTGGGGGACAGGGGGGTCCACTGAAGCTTTCTTT
CASFSWGTGGSTEAFF
>once|TRBJ2-7|TRBV5-5|-
TGTGCCAGCAGTTACTCTCAGGGTCTCTACGAGCAGTACTTC
CASSYSQGLYEQYF
>few|TRBJ1-4|TRBV5-1|-
TGCGCCAGCAGCTGGTCCGGGGCTGCAACTAATGAAAAACTGTTTTTT
CASSWSGAATNEKLFF
>-|TRBJ2-2|TRBV5-4|TRBD2
TGTGCCAGCAGCTTTTCAGCGGGAGGGACCGGGGAGCTGTTTTTT
CASSFSAGGTGELFF
>-|TRBJ2-1|TRBV12-5|-
TGTGCTAGTGGTTTGAACTCCTGGCTGGATGAGCAGTTCTTC
CASGLNSWLDEQFF
>-|TRBJ1-5|TRBV6-6|-
TGTGCCAGCAGTCCTCTCTTCGTCCAGCCCCAGCATTTT
CASSPLFVQPQHF
>-|TRBJ1-5|TRBV18|-
TGTGCCAGCTCACCAGCGGAAGGTTCGTGGCAGCCCCAGCATTTT
CASSPAEGSWQPQHF
>-|TRBJ1-2|TRBV18|TRBD1
TGTGCCAGCTCACCGGACAGGGGGCTAGGCTATGGCTACACCTTC
CASSPDRGLGYGYTF
>-|TRBJ2-3|TRBV6-4|TRBD2
TGTGCCAGCAGTGACTCTGGAGTAGCGGGGGACCCGGAAGATACGCAGTATTTT
CASSDSGVAGDPEDTQYF
>-|TRBJ1-6|TRBV11-2|TRBD1
TGTGCCAGCAGCGTAACCGGGACAGGCGGTTCACCCCTCCACTTT
CASSVTGTGGSPLHF
>once|TRBJ2-2|TRBV7-2|-
TGTGCCAGCAGCTTAGTGGGCAGATACACAGGGGAGCTGTTTTTT
CASSLVGRYTGELFF
>few|TRBJ2-1|TRBV7-6|-
TGTGCCAGCAGCTTATACGACCGGGGCGGAACCGCCTACAATGAGCAGTTCTTC
CASSLYDRGGTAYNEQFF
>-|TRBJ2-4|TRBV5-1|-
TGCGCCAGCAGCGACCTGGTAGGAGCCAAAAACATTCAGTACTTC
CASSDLVGAKNIQYF
>-|TRBJ2-2|TRBV19|TRBD2
TGTGCCAGTAGCAGCCTAGCGGGAGTTCTTAGCGGGGAGCTGTTTTTT
CASSSLAGVLSGELFF
>-|TRBJ2-1|TRBV27|-
TGTGCCAGCAGTTACCACCGGAGGGGCGAGCAGTTCTTC
CASSYHRRGEQFF
>-|TRBJ2-1|TRBV5-1|-
TGCGCCAGTGGGGCTAGCGAACACAATGAGCAGTTCTTC
CASGASEHNEQFF
>-|TRBJ2-5|TRBV4-1|-
TGCGCCAGCAGCCAAGATTTACCGCATGAGACCCAGTACTTC
CASSQDLPHETQYF
>-|TRBJ2-1|TRBV19|TRBD2
TGTGCCAGTAGTAGGACTAGCGGGAGTCTGAGGTCCTACAATGAGCAGTTCTTC
CASSRTSGSLRSYNEQFF
>-|TRBJ2-1|TRBV5-1|TRBD2
TGCGCCAGCAGCTTGAGAACTAGCGGGAGCAATGAGCAGTTCTTC
CASSLRTSGSNEQFF
>-|TRBJ2-5|TRBV23-1|-
TGCGCCAGCAGTGGAGTTGTTGGAGGGAGCGTACAAGAGACCCAGTACTTC
CASSGVVGGSVQETQYF
>-|TRBJ2-3|TRBV19|-
TGTGCCAGTAGTATAGATCCGTCAGATACGCAGTATTTT
CASSIDPSDTQYF
>-|TRBJ2-5|TRBV7-3|-
TGTGCCAGCAGCTTAGGGTGGCGGGGCCAAGAGACCCAGTACTTC
CASSLGWRGQETQYF
>-|TRBJ1-3|TRBV5-1|-
TGCGCCAGCAGCTCTGGGGATCGTGGAAACACCATATATTTT
CASSSGDRGNTIYF
>-|TRBJ2-5|TRBV5-1|TRBD2
TGCGCCAGCAGCAATCCTAGCGGGGAGACCCAGTACTTC
CASSNPSGETQYF
>-|TRBJ2-3|TRBV5-1|-
TGCGCCAGCAGCTTGGCCGTCCCTAGCACAGATACGCAGTATTTT
CASSLAVPSTDTQYF
>once|TRBJ2-3|TRBV7-9|-
TGTGCCAGCAGTCACAATAGGGCGGGTATGAGCACAGATACGCAGTATTTT
CASSHNRAGMSTDTQYF
>-|TRBJ2-2|TRBV7-6|-
TGTGCCAGCAGCCGGACCGGACAGACAAACACCGGGGAGCTGTTTTTT
CASSRTGQTNTGELFF